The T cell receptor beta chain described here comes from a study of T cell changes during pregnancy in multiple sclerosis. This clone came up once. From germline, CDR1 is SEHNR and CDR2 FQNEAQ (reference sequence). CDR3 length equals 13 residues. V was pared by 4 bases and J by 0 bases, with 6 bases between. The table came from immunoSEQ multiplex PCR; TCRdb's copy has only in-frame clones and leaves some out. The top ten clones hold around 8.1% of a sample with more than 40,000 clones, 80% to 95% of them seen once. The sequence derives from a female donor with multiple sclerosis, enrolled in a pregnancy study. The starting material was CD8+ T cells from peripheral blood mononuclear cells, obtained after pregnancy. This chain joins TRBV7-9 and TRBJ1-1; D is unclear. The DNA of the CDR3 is TGTGCCAGCAGCTCATCATTGAACACTGAAGCTTTCTTT. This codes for CASSSSLNTEAFF.